These T cell receptor beta chains were read from a single sample in a study of T-cell memory formation after mild COVID-19. MiXCR, applied by TCRdb to the 5' RACE reads, yields one record per CDR3 protein. The table has under 300,000 distinct CDR3 sequences, approximately 18% seen once. Sequenced: PBMCs or a T cell subset sorted from them (not recorded which). The receptors stem from a man aged 18 to 29 who had mild COVID-19 (a few samples of this study predate the infection). Cell type and time point are not known. Each CDR3 is given with its conserved first and last residue. D genes are given only for firm matches. Some rows mark clone size as missing; the rest say once, few, many or name a class of expanded clone.

abundance	j_gene	v_gene	d_gene	CDR3nt	CDR3aa
NA	TRBJ2-5	TRBV27	TRBD1	TGTGCCAGCAGGAGGACAGGCGGAGAGACCCAGTACTTC	CASRRTGGETQYF
many	TRBJ1-1	TRBV12-3/TRBV12-4	TRBD1	TGTGCCAGCAGTTTACAGGGGGCAGGAAACACTGAAGCTTTCTTT	CASSLQGAGNTEAFF
once	TRBJ1-1	TRBV12-3/TRBV12-4	TRBD1	TGTGCCAGCAGTTTTATGGAAAGGGGGCAAGCTTTCTTT	CASSFMERGQAFF
NA	TRBJ1-2	TRBV27	NA	TGTGCCAGCAGGGGCGCGGGGGCCCCGGTAGAAGGCTACACCTTC	CASRGAGAPVEGYTF
NA	TRBJ2-4	TRBV20-1	NA	TGCAGTGCTAGAGCCGTAGCCAAAAACATTCAGTACTTC	CSARAVAKNIQYF
few	TRBJ1-2	TRBV11-2	TRBD1	TGTGCCAGCACCCCTCCAGGGGGGGGTGGCTACACCTTC	CASTPPGGGGYTF
NA	TRBJ1-1	TRBV6-5	TRBD1	TGTGCCAGCAACCACGGGACAGCCTGGGGTAACACTGAAGCTTTCTTT	CASNHGTAWGNTEAFF
few	TRBJ2-3	TRBV7-2	TRBD2	TGTGCCAGCAGCATCCAGCGGGGGGGCCGGACAGATACGCAGTATTTT	CASSIQRGGRTDTQYF
many	TRBJ2-6	TRBV7-2	NA	TGTGCCAGCAGTACCTCAGGGTCTGGGGCCAACGTCCTGACTTTC	CASSTSGSGANVLTF
many	TRBJ1-1	TRBV15	NA	TGTGCCACCAGCCGAACCGGGGGCGCGGGAACTGAAGCTTTCTTT	CATSRTGGAGTEAFF
NA	TRBJ1-3	TRBV5-1	TRBD1	TGCGCCAGCAGCTTGGTCAGGGGGCATGGAAACACCATATATTTT	CASSLVRGHGNTIYF
NA	TRBJ1-5	TRBV4-1	NA	TGCGCCAGCAGCCAAGATGGGGCAGCCGGGCGGCTGCCCCAGCATTTT	CASSQDGAAGRLPQHF
many	TRBJ2-5	TRBV5-1	NA	TGCGCCAGCAGCTTGACAGGGAAGAGAGAGACCCAGTACTTC	CASSLTGKRETQYF
few	TRBJ2-5	TRBV2	NA	TGTGCCAGCAGTGGCGGCAGGGTCTCAGGGACCCAGTACTTC	CASSGGRVSGTQYF
many	TRBJ1-2	TRBV30	NA	TGTGCCTGGAACGGGGGGCAATACTATGGCTACACCTTC	CAWNGGQYYGYTF
NA	TRBJ2-1	TRBV7-2	NA	TGTGCCAGCAGCTCTTCCCCACCAACCGTCGGTGAGCAGTTCTTC	CASSSSPPTVGEQFF
NA	TRBJ1-5	TRBV6-5	NA	TGTGCCAGCAGGGACGGCACAGGGCCCCAGCATTTT	CASRDGTGPQHF
few	TRBJ1-5	TRBV12-3/TRBV12-4	TRBD1	TGTGCCAGCAGTTTTCAGGGGGCGGGCGATCAGCCCCAGCATTTT	CASSFQGAGDQPQHF
many	TRBJ2-5	TRBV7-2	TRBD2	TGTGCCAGCAGCACCTGGGGGGGGGTCGGGGAGACCCAGTACTTC	CASSTWGGVGETQYF
few	TRBJ2-1	TRBV20-1	NA	TGCAGTGCTAGAGATATAGTACTAGCAGACGAGCAGTTCTTC	CSARDIVLADEQFF